This section outlines one TCR beta chain sequence together with its context. Antigen specificity is unknown. Primers: 60 Vbeta forward and 13 Jbeta reverse. The assay was immunoSEQ multiplex PCR, and TCRdb's table has in-frame clones only and misses some. The table records some 150,000 clones, 65% to 85% of them present only once. This sample is drawn from a study of cytomegalovirus exposure and HLA in healthy donors. Trimming stripped 10 bases from V and 0 bases from J, with 13 bases between. Germline-derived CDR1 and CDR2 are MNHEY and SVGAGI. The CDR3 spans 13 residues. Study-wide findings and caveats: It was reported in a later analysis that an Asian-associated ancestry cluster showed fewer N-insertions than the roughly 710-donor mean.

The clonotype was recovered from a woman aged 40-49 years in good health and CMV-seropositive. The chain has TRBV6-5 and TRBJ2-7; D remains unclear. The sample was PBMCs. CDR3 in DNA: TGTGCCACCCTGCGGAAAAGCTCCTACGAGCAGTACTTC. The encoded protein is CATLRKSSYEQYF.